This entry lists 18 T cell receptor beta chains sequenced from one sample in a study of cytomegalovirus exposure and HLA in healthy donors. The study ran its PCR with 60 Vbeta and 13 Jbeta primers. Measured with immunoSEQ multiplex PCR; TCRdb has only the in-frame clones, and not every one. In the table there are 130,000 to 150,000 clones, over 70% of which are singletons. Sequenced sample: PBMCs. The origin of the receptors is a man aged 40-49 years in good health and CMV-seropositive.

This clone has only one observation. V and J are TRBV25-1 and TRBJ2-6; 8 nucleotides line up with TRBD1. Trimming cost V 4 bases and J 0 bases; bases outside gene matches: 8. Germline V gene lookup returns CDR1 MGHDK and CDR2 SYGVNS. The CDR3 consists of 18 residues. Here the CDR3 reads CASSAGTGTGSGANVLTF. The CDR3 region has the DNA TGTGCCAGCAGTGCCGGGACAGGAACCGGCTCTGGGGCCAACGTCCTGACTTTC.

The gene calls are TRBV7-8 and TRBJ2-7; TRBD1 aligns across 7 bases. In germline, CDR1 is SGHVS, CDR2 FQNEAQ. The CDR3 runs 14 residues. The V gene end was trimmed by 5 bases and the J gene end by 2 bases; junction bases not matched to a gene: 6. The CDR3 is CASSGWDRTYEQYF. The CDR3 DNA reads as TGTGCCAGCAGCGGATGGGACAGAACCTACGAGCAGTACTTC.

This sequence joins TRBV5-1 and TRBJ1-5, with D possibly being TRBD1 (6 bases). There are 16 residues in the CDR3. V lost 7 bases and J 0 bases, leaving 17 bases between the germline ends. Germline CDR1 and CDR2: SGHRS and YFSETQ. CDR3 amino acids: CASALGGANSNQPQHF. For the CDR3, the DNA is TGCGCCAGCGCCCTCGGGGGGGCGAATAGCAATCAGCCCCAGCATTTT. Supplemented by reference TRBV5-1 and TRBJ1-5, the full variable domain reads KAGVTQTPRYLIKTRGQQVTLSCSPISGHRSVSWYQQTPGQGLQFLFEYFSETQRNKGNFPGRFSGRQFSNSRSEMNVSTLELGDSALYLCASALGGANSNQPQHFGDGTRLSIL.

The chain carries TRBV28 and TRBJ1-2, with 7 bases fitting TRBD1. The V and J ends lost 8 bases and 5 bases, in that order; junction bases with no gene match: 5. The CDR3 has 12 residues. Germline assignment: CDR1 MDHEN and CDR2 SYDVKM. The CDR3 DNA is TGTGCCAGCCGGGACAGAAGTTATGGCTACACCTTC. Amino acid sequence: CASRDRSYGYTF.

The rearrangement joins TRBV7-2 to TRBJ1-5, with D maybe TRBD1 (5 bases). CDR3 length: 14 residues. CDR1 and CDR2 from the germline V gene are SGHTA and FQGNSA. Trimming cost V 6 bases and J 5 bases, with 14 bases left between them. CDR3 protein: CASSSQGLDQPQHF. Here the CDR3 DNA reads TGTGCCAGCAGTTCGCAGGGTCTCGATCAGCCCCAGCATTTT.

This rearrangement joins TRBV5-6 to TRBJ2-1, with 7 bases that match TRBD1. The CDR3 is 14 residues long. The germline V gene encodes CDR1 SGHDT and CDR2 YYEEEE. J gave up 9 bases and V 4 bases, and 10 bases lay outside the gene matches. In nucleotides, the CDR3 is TGTGCCAGCAGCCCCGGGACAGTATATTTTGAGCAGTTCTTC. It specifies CASSPGTVYFEQFF. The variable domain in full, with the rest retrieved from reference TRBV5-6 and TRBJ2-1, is DAGVTQSPTHLIKTRGQQVTLRCSPKSGHDTVSWYQQALGQGPQFIFQYYEEEERQRGNFPDRFSGHQFPNYSSELNVNALLLGDSALYLCASSPGTVYFEQFFGPGTRLTVL.

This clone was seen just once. In nucleotides, the CDR3 is TGTGCCAGCAGCCGCCCAGAGGGAAGGAACTATGGCTACACCTTC. As protein: CASSRPEGRNYGYTF. The chain uses TRBV6-5 and TRBJ1-2; D is undetermined. V was pared by 6 bases and J by 2 bases, with 16 bases between. Germline CDR1 reads MNHEY; CDR2 reads SVGAGI. The CDR3 sequence is 15 residues long.

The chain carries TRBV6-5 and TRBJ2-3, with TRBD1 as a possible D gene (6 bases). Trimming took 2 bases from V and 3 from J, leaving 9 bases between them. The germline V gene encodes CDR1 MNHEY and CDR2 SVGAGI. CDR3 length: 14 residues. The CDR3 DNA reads TGTGCCAGCAGTTACCGGCAGGGGACAGATACGCAGTATTTT. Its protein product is CASSYRQGTDTQYF.

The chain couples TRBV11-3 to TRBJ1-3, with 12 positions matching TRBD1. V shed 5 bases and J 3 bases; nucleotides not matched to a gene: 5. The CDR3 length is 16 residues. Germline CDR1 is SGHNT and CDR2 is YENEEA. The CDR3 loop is CASSLRDRGLGNTIYF. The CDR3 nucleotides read TGTGCCAGCAGCCTCCGGGACAGGGGGCTTGGAAACACCATATATTTT.

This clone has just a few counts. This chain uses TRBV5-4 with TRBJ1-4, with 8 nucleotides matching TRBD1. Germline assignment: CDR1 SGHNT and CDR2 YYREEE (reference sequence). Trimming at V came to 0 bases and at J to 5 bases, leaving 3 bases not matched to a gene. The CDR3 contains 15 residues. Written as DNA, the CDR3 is TGTGCCAGCAGCTTGGTAGGACAGGGCAATGAAAAACTGTTTTTT. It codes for CASSLVGQGNEKLFF.

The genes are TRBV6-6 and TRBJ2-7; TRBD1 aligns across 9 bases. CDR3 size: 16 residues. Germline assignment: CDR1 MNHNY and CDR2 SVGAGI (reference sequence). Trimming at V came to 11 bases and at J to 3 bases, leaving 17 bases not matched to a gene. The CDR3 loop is CAGGRGPPGQGYEQYF. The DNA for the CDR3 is TGTGCCGGGGGAAGGGGGCCGCCGGGACAGGGCTACGAGCAGTACTTC.

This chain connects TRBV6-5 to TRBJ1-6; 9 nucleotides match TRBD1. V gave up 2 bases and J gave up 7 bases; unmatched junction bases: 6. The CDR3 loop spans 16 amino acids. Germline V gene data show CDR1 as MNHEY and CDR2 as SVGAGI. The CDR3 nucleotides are TGTGCCAGCAGTTACAACGGACAGGGGTTCAATTCACCCCTCCACTTT. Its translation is CASSYNGQGFNSPLHF.

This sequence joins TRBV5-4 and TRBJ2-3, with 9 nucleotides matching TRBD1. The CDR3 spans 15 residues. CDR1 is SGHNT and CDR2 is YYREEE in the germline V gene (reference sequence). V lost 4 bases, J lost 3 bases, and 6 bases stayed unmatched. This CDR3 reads CASSLPGTGTDTQYF. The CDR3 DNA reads TGTGCCAGCAGCCTCCCCGGGACAGGGACAGATACGCAGTATTTT.

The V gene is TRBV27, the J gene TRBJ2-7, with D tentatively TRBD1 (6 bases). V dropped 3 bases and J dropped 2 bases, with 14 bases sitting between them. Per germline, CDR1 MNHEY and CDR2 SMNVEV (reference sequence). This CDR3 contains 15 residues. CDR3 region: CASSFSDRKAYEQYF. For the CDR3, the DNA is TGTGCCAGCAGTTTCAGCGACAGGAAAGCCTACGAGCAGTACTTC.

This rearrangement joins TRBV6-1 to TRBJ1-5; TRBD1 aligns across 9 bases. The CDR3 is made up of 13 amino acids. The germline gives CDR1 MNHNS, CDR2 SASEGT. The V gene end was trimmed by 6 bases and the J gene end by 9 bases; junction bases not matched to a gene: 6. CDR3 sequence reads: CASREQGARPQHF. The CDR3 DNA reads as TGTGCCAGCAGGGAACAGGGGGCAAGGCCCCAGCATTTT.

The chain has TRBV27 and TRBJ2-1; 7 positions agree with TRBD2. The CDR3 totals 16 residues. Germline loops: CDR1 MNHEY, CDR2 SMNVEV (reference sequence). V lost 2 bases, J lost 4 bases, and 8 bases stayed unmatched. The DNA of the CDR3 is TGTGCCAGCAGTTTAAGGGCGGGAGTAGGGTACAATGAGCAGTTCTTC. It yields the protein CASSLRAGVGYNEQFF.

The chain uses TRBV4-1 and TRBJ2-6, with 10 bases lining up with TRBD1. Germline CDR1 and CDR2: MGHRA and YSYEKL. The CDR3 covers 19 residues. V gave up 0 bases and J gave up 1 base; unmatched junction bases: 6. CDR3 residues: CASSQEWGTGASGANVLTF. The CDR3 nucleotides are TGCGCCAGCAGCCAAGAGTGGGGGACAGGGGCTTCTGGGGCCAACGTCCTGACTTTC.

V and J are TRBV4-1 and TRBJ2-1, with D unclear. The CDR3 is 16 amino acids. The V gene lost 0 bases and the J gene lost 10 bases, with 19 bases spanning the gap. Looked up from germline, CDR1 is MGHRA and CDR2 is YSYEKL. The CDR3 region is CASSQDGFGFRGEQFF. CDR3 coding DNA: TGCGCCAGCAGCCAAGACGGCTTTGGTTTTAGAGGAGAGCAGTTCTTC.